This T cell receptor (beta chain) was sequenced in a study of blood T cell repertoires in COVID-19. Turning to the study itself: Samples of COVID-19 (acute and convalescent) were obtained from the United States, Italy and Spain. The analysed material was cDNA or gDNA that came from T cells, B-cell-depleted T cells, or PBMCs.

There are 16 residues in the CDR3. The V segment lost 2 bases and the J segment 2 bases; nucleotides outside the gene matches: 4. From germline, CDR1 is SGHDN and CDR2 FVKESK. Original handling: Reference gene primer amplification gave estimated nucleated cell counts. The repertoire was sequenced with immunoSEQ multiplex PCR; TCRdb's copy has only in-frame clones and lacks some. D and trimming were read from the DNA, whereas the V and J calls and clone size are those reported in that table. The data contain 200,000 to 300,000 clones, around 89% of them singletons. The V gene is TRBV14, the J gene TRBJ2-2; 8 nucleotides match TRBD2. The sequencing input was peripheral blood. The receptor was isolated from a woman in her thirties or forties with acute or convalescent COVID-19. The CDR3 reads CASSQQAGVNTGELFF. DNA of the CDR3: TGTGCCAGCAGCCAACAAGCGGGGGTAAACACCGGGGAGCTGTTTTTT.